The 29 T cell receptor beta chains given below trace back to one sample, sequenced in a study of neurological immune-mediated disorders. The time point: longitudinal time-point 3. TCRdb fed the 5' RACE reads into MiXCR, producing one record per CDR3 protein. The sample consists of roughly 48,000 distinct CDR3 sequences, 9.5% to 15% of them appearing once. Material: PBMCs. The receptor source for this set is a male donor with HTLV-1-associated myelopathy (HAM/TSP).

This clonotype is medium-sized. The V and J genes are TRBV20-1 and TRBJ2-5; 8 bases agree with TRBD2. Germline lookup yields CDR1 DFQATT and CDR2 SNEGSKA (reference sequence). This CDR3 is built from 13 residues. The V and J ends lost 5 bases and 5 bases, in that order; junction bases with no gene match: 7. The CDR3 here is CSAGRGEWETQYF. CDR3 nucleotides: TGCAGTGCTGGGCGGGGGGAGTGGGAGACCCAGTACTTC.

This clonotype was counted ten times or more. The CDR3 loop is CASSLLRGGYNEQFF. In DNA form, the CDR3 reads TGTGCCAGCAGCCTCCTTCGCGGGGGGTACAATGAGCAGTTCTTC. The rearrangement joins TRBV3-1 to TRBJ2-1; TRBD2 matches 8 bases. V lost 4 bases, J lost 4 bases, and 6 bases stayed unmatched. There are 15 residues in the CDR3. Germline CDR1 LGHDT, CDR2 YNNKEL (reference sequence).

This clonotype was detected ten times or more. This chain connects TRBV12-3 or TRBV12-4 to TRBJ1-2; D remains unclear. This CDR3 is 12 amino acids long. Trimming pared 3 bases from V and 7 bases from J, leaving 9 bases between. Here the CDR3 reads CASSFPRSGYTF. CDR3 DNA sequence: TGTGCCAGCAGTTTCCCCAGGTCTGGCTACACCTTC.

The rearrangement joins TRBV3-1 to TRBJ2-3; the D gene is possibly TRBD2 (6 bases). V was cut by 1 base and J by 3 bases, with 8 bases left in between. Germline loops: CDR1 LGHDT, CDR2 YNNKEL (reference sequence). CDR3 length equals 14 residues. CDR3 DNA: TGTGCCAGCAGCCAAGGGACTACAACAGATACGCAGTATTTT. As protein: CASSQGTTTDTQYF.

This clonotype was seen repeatedly, ten times or more. The chain has TRBV5-1 and TRBJ2-7; D perhaps matches TRBD1 (6 bases). The CDR3 covers 15 residues. CDR1 and CDR2 from the germline V gene are SGHRS and YFSETQ. With 0 bases removed from V and 4 bases from J, the gap between germline ends came to 14 bases. The CDR3 DNA sequence: TGCGCCAGCAGCTTGGGTGGCAGGGGATTTTACGAGCAGTACTTC. It yields the protein CASSLGGRGFYEQYF.

This clonotype was observed many times. The rearrangement links TRBV7-6 to TRBJ1-6; a possible D gene is TRBD1 (5 bases). The CDR3 consists of 16 residues. V lost 0 bases to trimming and J lost 1 base, with 7 bases between them. Germline V gene sequence: CDR1 SGHVS, CDR2 FNYEAQ. The CDR3 DNA reads TGTGCCAGCAGCTTAGCGGGGCTGTCCTATAATTCACCCCTCCACTTT. Its translation: CASSLAGLSYNSPLHF.

The table lists this clonotype with many counts. In nucleotides, the CDR3 is TGTGCCAGCTCACCAGCGAGCACAGATACGCAGTATTTT. It yields the protein CASSPASTDTQYF. J is TRBJ2-3 and V is TRBV18; D is unclear. Deletions cut 2 bases from V and 0 bases from J, with 3 bases between. Per germline, CDR1 KGHSH and CDR2 LQKENI. The CDR3 has 13 residues.

This clonotype was picked up many times. V and J are TRBV5-5 and TRBJ1-1; no clear D gene. V was shortened by 2 bases and J by 1 base, with 3 bases between the two germline ends. The germline CDR1 and CDR2 sequences are SGHKS and YYEKEE (reference sequence). This CDR3 has 12 amino acids. CDR3 nucleotides: TGTGCCAGCAGCTTCCAGAACACTGAAGCTTTCTTT. Encoded protein: CASSFQNTEAFF. Based on the CDR3 plus reference TRBV5-5 and TRBJ1-1, the full variable domain is DAGVTQSPTHLIKTRGQQVTLRCSPISGHKSVSWYQQVLGQGPQFIFQYYEKEERGRGNFPDRFSARQFPNYSSELNVNALLLGDSALYLCASSFQNTEAFFGQGTRLTVV.

This clonotype was seen repeatedly, ten times or more. V and J are TRBV7-2 and TRBJ1-3; 9 nucleotides align to TRBD1. There are 18 residues in the CDR3. Per the germline V gene, CDR1 is SGHTA and CDR2 is FQGNSA. The trim removed 0 bases at V and 0 bases at J, leaving 6 bases unmatched. As DNA, the CDR3 is TGTGCCAGCAGCTTAGCTACAGGGGGCCGATTCTCTGGAAACACCATATATTTT. Its protein product is CASSLATGGRFSGNTIYF.

Ten or more counts support this clonotype. V usage is TRBV29-1 and J usage is TRBJ2-3; tentatively, D is TRBD1 or TRBD2 (5 bases each). This CDR3 comprises 14 residues. Germline CDR1 reads SQVTM; CDR2 reads ANQGSEA. Trimming took 1 base from V and 1 from J, leaving 9 bases between them. As DNA, the CDR3 is TGCAGCGTTGAAGGGCAGGGAGGCACAGATACGCAGTATTTT. Translated: CSVEGQGGTDTQYF.

This clonotype came up many times. V is TRBV5-1 and J is TRBJ2-2, with TRBD1 matching 8 bases. The germline V gene encodes CDR1 SGHRS and CDR2 YFSETQ. The CDR3 has 13 residues. The junction had 5 bases not matched to a gene; V was cut back by 9 bases and J by 4 bases. DNA of the CDR3: TGCGCCACCGGACAGGGAGGCACCGGGGAGCTGTTTTTT. Protein product: CATGQGGTGELFF.

This clonotype was observed at least ten times. The chain employs TRBV27 and TRBJ2-7; D is possibly TRBD1 (6 bases). Germline assignment: CDR1 MNHEY and CDR2 SMNVEV (reference sequence). The V and J ends lost 8 bases and 3 bases respectively, with 20 bases between them. The CDR3 runs 15 residues. The CDR3 bases are TGTGCCAGCTTCAAAATACAGGGTGGCTTCTACGAGCAGTACTTC. It yields the protein CASFKIQGGFYEQYF.

This clonotype was seen repeatedly, ten times or more. The V gene is TRBV29-1, the J gene TRBJ2-5, with D perhaps matching TRBD1 (6 bases). The CDR3 runs 14 residues. Germline CDR1 and CDR2: SQVTM and ANQGSEA. Trimming took 2 bases from V and 4 from J, leaving 14 bases between them. In DNA form, the CDR3 reads TGCAGCGTTGAAACGGCACAGGGTGGAGAGACCCAGTACTTC. This codes for CSVETAQGGETQYF.

This clonotype came up many times. This sequence joins TRBV6-6 and TRBJ2-1; 8 bases map to TRBD2. CDR3 size: 17 residues. Germline-derived CDR1 and CDR2 are MNHNY and SVGAGI (reference sequence). V dropped 6 bases and J dropped 0; count of bases not matched to a gene: 10. CDR3 sequence: CASSAGTSGSSYNEQFF. The DNA for the CDR3 is TGTGCCAGCAGCGCCGGGACTAGTGGGAGCTCCTACAATGAGCAGTTCTTC.

This clonotype was recorded many times. The genes are TRBV12-3 or TRBV12-4 and TRBJ1-2; D gene uncertain. The V and J ends lost 6 bases and 6 bases respectively, with 14 bases between them. The CDR3 contains 13 residues. The CDR3 DNA sequence: TGTGCCAGCAGCCCCGGTGCATTCGATGGCTACACCTTC. Protein product: CASSPGAFDGYTF.

This clonotype was seen at least ten times. The rearrangement joins TRBV20-1 to TRBJ2-1; the match to TRBD2 covers 7 bases. The J call may be in error: the DNA end matches TRBJ2-7 better. CDR1 is DFQATT and CDR2 is SNEGSKA in the germline V gene (reference sequence). The CDR3 is made up of 15 amino acids. The CDR3 DNA reads as TGCAGTGCTAGACCTTCCGGGGGGTTCTACTATGAGCAGTACTTC. Its protein is CSARPSGGFYYEQYF.

The V and J genes are TRBV10-1 and TRBJ1-2; perhaps TRBD1 as D (5 bases). The V gene lost 0 bases and the J gene lost 2 bases, with 7 bases spanning the gap. The germline gives CDR1 WNHNN, CDR2 SYGVQD (reference sequence). This CDR3 has 14 amino acids. For the CDR3, the DNA is TGCGCCAGCAGTGAGTCTGGGGCCAACTATGGCTACACCTTC. This gives the protein CASSESGANYGYTF.

V gene TRBV20-1 combines with J gene TRBJ1-2; D unclear. In germline, CDR1 is DFQATT, CDR2 SNEGSKA (reference sequence). V was cut by 3 bases and J by 2 bases, with 13 bases left in between. There are 14 residues in the CDR3. The CDR3 nucleotides read TGCAGTGCTAGGCGGGCGGGAACGAACTATGGCTACACCTTC. Translating it yields CSARRAGTNYGYTF.

This clonotype was observed many times. This chain links TRBV12-3 or TRBV12-4 with TRBJ2-6, with unresolved D. V was trimmed by 8 bases and J by 4 bases, leaving 9 bases between them. The CDR3 has 13 amino acids. CDR3 loop: CASALGGANVLTF. The DNA for the CDR3 is TGTGCCAGCGCCCTGGGCGGGGCCAACGTCCTGACTTTC.

This clonotype turned up a few times. This chain joins TRBV5-1 and TRBJ2-1; 10 bases are shared with TRBD1. Looked up from germline, CDR1 is SGHRS and CDR2 is YFSETQ. The CDR3 extends over 14 amino acids. V was clipped by 2 bases and J by 7 bases; unmatched bases: 3. CDR3 sequence: CASSFSGQGNEQFF. The CDR3 DNA sequence: TGCGCCAGCAGCTTCTCGGGACAGGGGAATGAGCAGTTCTTC.

This clonotype came up many times. The chain has TRBV5-1 and TRBJ2-2; tentatively, D is TRBD2 (6 bases). CDR1 and CDR2 from the germline V gene are SGHRS and YFSETQ. The germline V and J ends were trimmed by 4 bases and 7 bases, with 20 bases remaining between them. The CDR3 contains 16 residues. In nucleotides, the CDR3 is TGCGCCAGCAGCGCGGGACCGCTTCGTGTTGGCGGGGAGCTGTTTTTT. Residues: CASSAGPLRVGGELFF.

This clonotype was seen at least ten times. The chain combines TRBV5-1 with TRBJ2-2; 7 bases line up with TRBD1. V lost 4 bases to trimming and J lost 4 bases; unmatched junction nucleotides: 4. Germline V lookup: CDR1 SGHRS, CDR2 YFSETQ. The CDR3 covers 14 residues. CDR3 nucleotides: TGCGCCAGCAGCGACAGGGTCGGCACCGGGGAGCTGTTTTTT. Translation: CASSDRVGTGELFF.

A word on this clonotype: This CDR3 fails to terminate in the conserved phenylalanine or tryptophan, so it likely reflects a read error. This chain uses TRBV20-1 with TRBJ1-1; D unclear. The CDR3 loop spans 16 amino acids. Trimming stripped 1 base from V and 7 bases from J, with 22 bases between. Germline loops: CDR1 DFQATT, CDR2 SNEGSKA (reference sequence). DNA for the CDR3: TGCAGTGCTAGAGCCCTGCGCGACGGGTGGATTGGTGAAGCTTTCTCT. It yields the protein CSARALRDGWIGEAFS.

In its sample, this clonotype ranks as medium-sized. The gene calls are TRBV4-3 and TRBJ1-6, with 7 positions matching TRBD1. The CDR3 length is 15 residues. V dropped 0 bases and J dropped 7; count of bases not matched to a gene: 3. The germline V gene has CDR1 LGHNA and CDR2 YSLEER. The CDR3 spells CASSQDGTVNSPLHF. The CDR3 region has the DNA TGCGCCAGCAGCCAAGATGGGACAGTGAATTCACCCCTCCACTTT.

Details on this clonotype: This may stem from a read error, because a much larger clone lies one nucleotide away. The CDR3 DNA reads as TGTGCCACCACAGGGATAGATGAGCGGTTCTTC. The encoded protein is CATTGIDERFF. The V and J genes are TRBV10-3 and TRBJ2-1; a possible D gene is TRBD1 (6 bases). The CDR3 extends over 11 amino acids. Germline CDR1 reads ENHRY; CDR2 reads SYGVKD.

At least ten counts were recorded for this clonotype. The chain is built from TRBV5-4 and TRBJ2-7, with D maybe TRBD1 (7 bases). Deletions cut 4 bases from V and 6 bases from J, with 20 bases between. The CDR3 extends over 15 amino acids. Germline CDR1 SGHNT, CDR2 YYREEE (reference sequence). This CDR3 reads CASSPRRDSVGEQYF. The CDR3 region has the DNA TGTGCCAGCAGCCCGAGGCGGGACAGCGTAGGCGAGCAGTACTTC.

Ten or more counts support this clonotype. The chain carries TRBV5-1 and TRBJ2-7; the D is unclear. V gave up 0 bases and J gave up 5 bases, with 9 bases separating them. CDR1 is SGHRS and CDR2 is YFSETQ in the germline V gene. This CDR3 is 13 amino acids long. The CDR3 region has the DNA TGCGCCAGCAGCTTGGGTCAGATCAACGAGCAGTACTTC. Encoded protein: CASSLGQINEQYF.

Points on this clonotype: A much larger clone differs from this one at a single base, so this may be a read error. This rearrangement joins TRBV7-6 to TRBJ2-5, with TRBD2 as a possible D gene (6 bases). CDR1 and CDR2 (germline): SGHVS, FNYEAQ. The CDR3 runs 15 residues. CDR3 DNA sequence: TGTGCCAGCAGCTTCCGGCCGGGGGTACAAGAGACCAAGTACTTC. As protein: CASSFRPGVQETKYF.

The V call is TRBV11-3, the J call TRBJ2-7, with 7 bases aligning to TRBD1. Germline V gene sequence: CDR1 SGHNT, CDR2 YENEEA. V lost 5 bases to trimming and J lost 3 bases; unmatched junction nucleotides: 7. The CDR3 is 14 residues long. This CDR3 is CASSLRQGRYEQYF. The DNA for the CDR3 is TGTGCCAGCAGCCTAAGACAGGGTCGCTACGAGCAGTACTTC.